This T cell receptor (beta chain) was captured by sequencing in a study of cytomegalovirus exposure and HLA in healthy donors. Study conclusions and caveats: High sensitivity and specificity were reportedly achieved when the classifier diagnosed cytomegalovirus status. Subsequent analysis found a tendency for first-cohort TCR clusters to co-occur within the 120 or so validation repertoires. The study listed 164 cytomegalovirus-associated TCR beta chains.

Points on this clone: Its specificity is not known.

The CDR3 spans 15 residues. V lost 5 bases, J lost 4 bases, and 8 bases stayed unmatched. Germline-derived CDR1 and CDR2 are SEHNR and FQNEAQ (reference sequence). Method: immunoSEQ multiplex PCR; TCRdb's copy keeps in-frame clones and lacks some. The repertoire includes roughly 100,000 clones, approximately 90% of them detected once, and around 4.1% sits in the top ten. This receptor was identified in a woman aged 18-35 years in good health and CMV-seropositive. Sequencing was performed on PBMCs. V and J are TRBV7-9 and TRBJ2-1, with 7 nucleotides matching TRBD1. CDR3 DNA: TGTGCCAGCAGCCGAGGGACAGCTCAATACAATGAGCAGTTCTTC. Its protein product is CASSRGTAQYNEQFF.